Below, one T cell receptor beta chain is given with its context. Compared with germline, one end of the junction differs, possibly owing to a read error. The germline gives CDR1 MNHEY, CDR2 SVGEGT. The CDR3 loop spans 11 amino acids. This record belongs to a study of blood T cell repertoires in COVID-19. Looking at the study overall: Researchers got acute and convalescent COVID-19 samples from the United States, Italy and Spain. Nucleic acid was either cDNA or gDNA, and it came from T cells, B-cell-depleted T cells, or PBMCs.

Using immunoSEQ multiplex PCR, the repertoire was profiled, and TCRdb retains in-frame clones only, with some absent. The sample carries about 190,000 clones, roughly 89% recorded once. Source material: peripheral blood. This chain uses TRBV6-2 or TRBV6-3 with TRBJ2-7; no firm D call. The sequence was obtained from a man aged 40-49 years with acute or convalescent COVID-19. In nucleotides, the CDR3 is TGTGCCAGCAGTTACGCGTCAGACCAGAGGTTC. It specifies CASSYASDQRF.